The rows below give T cell receptor beta chains drawn from one sample of a study of CD8 T cells in Susac syndrome. TCRdb re-called the immunoSEQ multiplex PCR reads with MiXCR, one entry per CDR3 protein. The sample holds about 150,000 distinct CDR3 sequences, approximately 96% seen once. The specimen sequenced was CD4+ T cells from PBMCs. These receptors were taken from a human donor with Susac syndrome. The CDR3 runs from the conserved cysteine through the conserved F or W. D genes are given only for firm matches. Part of the rows lack a size; the others show once, few, many or a class for expanded clones.

CDR3 DNA: TGCGCCAGCAGCCAAGGGCTCCTCACTGAAGCTTTCTTT
CDR3 protein: CASSQGLLTEAFF
J gene: TRBJ1-1
clone size: -
D gene: -
V gene: TRBV4-1

CDR3 DNA: TGTGCCACCAGTGACCCGGGGGGGCCGAGGGATACGCAGTATTTT
CDR3 protein: CATSDPGGPRDTQYF
J gene: TRBJ2-3
clone size: -
D gene: TRBD2
V gene: TRBV24-1

CDR3 DNA: TGTGCCAGCAGTTTAGGCCCACTTGTGCTGGATGAGCAGTTCTTC
CDR3 protein: CASSLGPLVLDEQFF
J gene: TRBJ2-1
clone size: -
D gene: -
V gene: TRBV28

CDR3 DNA: TGCAGTGCCAATAGTGGGGCAGCCTACGAGCAGTACTTC
CDR3 protein: CSANSGAAYEQYF
J gene: TRBJ2-7
clone size: -
D gene: -
V gene: TRBV20-1

CDR3 DNA: TGTGCCAGCGGCCGGGAGAGGGGCACAGATACGCAGTATTTT
CDR3 protein: CASGRERGTDTQYF
J gene: TRBJ2-3
clone size: -
D gene: -
V gene: TRBV12-3/TRBV12-4

CDR3 DNA: TGTGCCATCAGTGATAGGGGAGGCTATGGCTACACCTTC
CDR3 protein: CAISDRGGYGYTF
J gene: TRBJ1-2
clone size: -
D gene: -
V gene: TRBV10-3

CDR3 DNA: TGTGCCAGCAGACCACGGACTAGCGGGGCGGAACAAGAGACCCAGTACTTC
CDR3 protein: CASRPRTSGAEQETQYF
J gene: TRBJ2-5
clone size: -
D gene: TRBD2
V gene: TRBV28

CDR3 DNA: TGCGCCAGCAGCCAAGTAGCGGTTGCGCAGTATTTT
CDR3 protein: CASSQVAVAQYF
J gene: TRBJ2-3
clone size: -
D gene: -
V gene: TRBV4-1

CDR3 DNA: TGTGCCAGCAGCCTCCGGCTAGCGGGGGAGCAGTTCTTC
CDR3 protein: CASSLRLAGEQFF
J gene: TRBJ2-1
clone size: -
D gene: TRBD2
V gene: TRBV14

CDR3 DNA: TGTGCCAGCAGCCAAGCTTCGGGAGGGCCTTACAATGAGCAGTTCTTC
CDR3 protein: CASSQASGGPYNEQFF
J gene: TRBJ2-1
clone size: -
D gene: TRBD2
V gene: TRBV3-1

CDR3 DNA: TGTGCCAGCAGCCAAGGCGTGGGGGCAGGGGAAGAGACCCAGTACTTC
CDR3 protein: CASSQGVGAGEETQYF
J gene: TRBJ2-5
clone size: -
D gene: -
V gene: TRBV4-2

CDR3 DNA: TGTGCCAGCAGCAAGGCGGGACTAGCGGCCTACGAGCAGTACTTC
CDR3 protein: CASSKAGLAAYEQYF
J gene: TRBJ2-7
clone size: -
D gene: -
V gene: TRBV21-1

CDR3 DNA: TGTGCCAGCAGTGAAGAATTCGATAGTGAGCAGTTCTTC
CDR3 protein: CASSEEFDSEQFF
J gene: TRBJ2-1
clone size: -
D gene: -
V gene: TRBV2

CDR3 DNA: TGCAGTGCTAGAGGAGGGGGGCAATTTACAAACAATGAGCAGTTCTTC
CDR3 protein: CSARGGGQFTNNEQFF
J gene: TRBJ2-1
clone size: -
D gene: -
V gene: TRBV20-1

CDR3 DNA: TGCGCCAGTGGTCGGGACACTTCCCAAGAGACCCAGTACTTC
CDR3 protein: CASGRDTSQETQYF
J gene: TRBJ2-5
clone size: -
D gene: -
V gene: TRBV5-1

CDR3 DNA: TGCGCCAGCAGCTTGTTATTGGGGAACACTGAAGCTTTCTTT
CDR3 protein: CASSLLLGNTEAFF
J gene: TRBJ1-1
clone size: once
D gene: -
V gene: TRBV5-1

CDR3 DNA: TGTGCCAGCAGCGCCGGCGAAGGGATAGGGCATTCACCCCTCCACTTT
CDR3 protein: CASSAGEGIGHSPLHF
J gene: TRBJ1-6
clone size: -
D gene: -
V gene: TRBV9

CDR3 DNA: TGTGCCAGCAGCCAAGGTCGACAGGGAACGAGTGAAGGCTACACCTTC
CDR3 protein: CASSQGRQGTSEGYTF
J gene: TRBJ1-2
clone size: once
D gene: TRBD1
V gene: TRBV4-2

CDR3 DNA: TGTGCCAGCAGCCTCGGGACAGGGGTGCGAAACACTGAAGCTTTCTTT
CDR3 protein: CASSLGTGVRNTEAFF
J gene: TRBJ1-1
clone size: -
D gene: TRBD1
V gene: TRBV3-1

CDR3 DNA: TGTGCCAGCAGCTATAAACCCGGGACTAGCTTGGGGAAGGCCCACAATGAGCAGTTCTTC
CDR3 protein: CASSYKPGTSLGKAHNEQFF
J gene: TRBJ2-1
clone size: -
D gene: TRBD2
V gene: TRBV3-1

CDR3 DNA: TGCGCCAGCAGCCCCCGGCCCACAGATACGCAGTATTTT
CDR3 protein: CASSPRPTDTQYF
J gene: TRBJ2-3
clone size: -
D gene: -
V gene: TRBV5-1

CDR3 DNA: TGTGCCAGCAGTTACTCCGAGGGCACTGAAGCTTTCTTT
CDR3 protein: CASSYSEGTEAFF
J gene: TRBJ1-1
clone size: -
D gene: -
V gene: TRBV6-6

CDR3 DNA: TGTGCCAGCAGCCCCCTGGGCCCTCCCTCTGGAAACACCATATATTTT
CDR3 protein: CASSPLGPPSGNTIYF
J gene: TRBJ1-3
clone size: -
D gene: -
V gene: TRBV14

CDR3 DNA: TGTGCCAGCACCGAACCCTCGACAGAGCTAGCCAAAAACATTCAGTACTTC
CDR3 protein: CASTEPSTELAKNIQYF
J gene: TRBJ2-4
clone size: once
D gene: -
V gene: TRBV27

CDR3 DNA: TGTGCCAGCAGTGACACAACCCAGCCCCAGCATTTT
CDR3 protein: CASSDTTQPQHF
J gene: TRBJ1-5
clone size: -
D gene: -
V gene: TRBV6-2/TRBV6-3

CDR3 DNA: TGCAGTGCCTTAGCGGGAGGGGGCTACGAGCAGTACTTC
CDR3 protein: CSALAGGGYEQYF
J gene: TRBJ2-7
clone size: -
D gene: TRBD2
V gene: TRBV20-1

CDR3 DNA: TGTGCCAGCAGTTTATCTGCCCGGTCATGGAATACGCAGTATTTT
CDR3 protein: CASSLSARSWNTQYF
J gene: TRBJ2-3
clone size: -
D gene: -
V gene: TRBV28

CDR3 DNA: TGTGCCAGCAGTCAGCCCACCGCCGGGACAGTTAAGAATGAGCAGTTCTTC
CDR3 protein: CASSQPTAGTVKNEQFF
J gene: TRBJ2-1
clone size: -
D gene: TRBD1
V gene: TRBV28

CDR3 DNA: TGCAGCGCCGAAGGCACGCAGTATTTT
CDR3 protein: CSAEGTQYF
J gene: TRBJ2-3
clone size: -
D gene: -
V gene: TRBV29-1

CDR3 DNA: TGCAGTGGCAAGCGTGGAGAGACCCAGTACTTC
CDR3 protein: CSGKRGETQYF
J gene: TRBJ2-5
clone size: once
D gene: -
V gene: TRBV20-1

CDR3 DNA: TGTGCCAGCTCAAAAACCCAACAGGGGGCCGGCGGGGAGCTGTTTTTT
CDR3 protein: CASSKTQQGAGGELFF
J gene: TRBJ2-2
clone size: -
D gene: TRBD1
V gene: TRBV2

CDR3 DNA: TGCAGTGCTAGAGGGGCCAGAAGCAATCAGCCCCAGCATTTT
CDR3 protein: CSARGARSNQPQHF
J gene: TRBJ1-5
clone size: -
D gene: -
V gene: TRBV20-1

CDR3 DNA: TGTGCCAGCAGTACCAACCGTGAAAAACTGTTTTTT
CDR3 protein: CASSTNREKLFF
J gene: TRBJ1-4
clone size: -
D gene: -
V gene: TRBV12-3/TRBV12-4

CDR3 DNA: TGTGCCAGCTCTTCTTCAGGGGCAGGTTACGAGCAGTACTTC
CDR3 protein: CASSSSGAGYEQYF
J gene: TRBJ2-7
clone size: -
D gene: -
V gene: TRBV9

CDR3 DNA: TGTGCCAGCAGTTTAGTTAGCGGGGGGCTACACTACAATGAGCAGTTCTTC
CDR3 protein: CASSLVSGGLHYNEQFF
J gene: TRBJ2-1
clone size: -
D gene: TRBD2
V gene: TRBV12-3/TRBV12-4

CDR3 DNA: TGCAGTGCTAGAGATCGTCTAGCGGGCCTGAACACCGGGGAGCTGTTTTTT
CDR3 protein: CSARDRLAGLNTGELFF
J gene: TRBJ2-2
clone size: -
D gene: TRBD2
V gene: TRBV20-1

CDR3 DNA: TGTGCCAGTAGTACGTCAACAGGTTACGAGCAGTACTTC
CDR3 protein: CASSTSTGYEQYF
J gene: TRBJ2-7
clone size: -
D gene: -
V gene: TRBV19

CDR3 DNA: TGCAGCGTTGAATTCGCGACTAGCGCCACCGGGGAGCTGTTTTTT
CDR3 protein: CSVEFATSATGELFF
J gene: TRBJ2-2
clone size: -
D gene: TRBD2
V gene: TRBV29-1

CDR3 DNA: TGTGCCAGCAGCCTCGACAGGGCCCGATCCTTATATGGCTACACCTTC
CDR3 protein: CASSLDRARSLYGYTF
J gene: TRBJ1-2
clone size: -
D gene: TRBD1
V gene: TRBV5-5

CDR3 DNA: TGTGCCAGCACGGAGGGCGTGGAAGCTTTCTTT
CDR3 protein: CASTEGVEAFF
J gene: TRBJ1-1
clone size: -
D gene: -
V gene: TRBV3-1

CDR3 DNA: TGCGCCAGCAGTCGGGGACAGGGAACTGAAGCTTTCTTT
CDR3 protein: CASSRGQGTEAFF
J gene: TRBJ1-1
clone size: -
D gene: TRBD1
V gene: TRBV23-1

CDR3 DNA: TGTGCCAGCAGCCTACTTGACAGGGTTATTTATGGCTACACCTTC
CDR3 protein: CASSLLDRVIYGYTF
J gene: TRBJ1-2
clone size: -
D gene: TRBD1
V gene: TRBV14

CDR3 DNA: TGTGCCAGCAGACCCCCGGGTGGGACAGGGTCGTATGGCTACACCTTC
CDR3 protein: CASRPPGGTGSYGYTF
J gene: TRBJ1-2
clone size: -
D gene: TRBD1
V gene: TRBV12-3/TRBV12-4

CDR3 DNA: TGCAGCGTTGAAGGAACGTTATCGGGGTCTGGCTACACCTTC
CDR3 protein: CSVEGTLSGSGYTF
J gene: TRBJ1-2
clone size: -
D gene: -
V gene: TRBV29-1

CDR3 DNA: TGTGCCAGCAGCCAACAGTATAGCGATCAGCCCCAGCATTTT
CDR3 protein: CASSQQYSDQPQHF
J gene: TRBJ1-5
clone size: -
D gene: -
V gene: TRBV3-1